Shown below are 31 T cell receptor beta chains from a single sample sequenced in a study of shared clonotypes between healthy human individuals. The protocol was immunoSEQ multiplex PCR, while the TCRdb copy is restricted to in-frame clones and leaves out a portion. The table shows roughly 2.2 million clones, with 85% to 95% occurring only once. The specimen sequenced was naive CD4+ T cells from PBMCs. The sample's subset: CD45RA+ positively selected. Receptor source: a man aged 18 to 35 in good health. Some clones in this sample may be carry-over from other donors' samples.

The CDR3 DNA reads as TGCGCCAGCAGCCCTACCCGGGACAGTGGAACCTACGAGCAGTACTTC. This encodes CASSPTRDSGTYEQYF. The rearrangement uses TRBV5-1 and TRBJ2-7; 7 bases are a match to TRBD1. This CDR3 has 16 residues. The germline V gene has CDR1 SGHRS and CDR2 YFSETQ. Trimming took 4 bases from V and 2 from J; bases not matched to a gene: 12.

This clone was seen a single time. This chain joins TRBV7-9 and TRBJ2-2, with D perhaps TRBD1 or TRBD2 (6 bases each). V was shortened by 5 bases and J by 8 bases, with 12 bases between the two germline ends. The length of the CDR3 is 13 residues. Looked up from germline, CDR1 is SEHNR and CDR2 is FQNEAQ (reference sequence). CDR3 region: CASSRGPAGELFF. The CDR3 DNA reads as TGTGCCAGCAGCCGGGGGCCAGCGGGGGAGCTGTTTTTT.

The rearrangement links TRBV25-1 to TRBJ1-5; D not certain. Germline V gene sequence: CDR1 MGHDK, CDR2 SYGVNS. CDR3 length: 12 residues. V was trimmed by 4 bases and J by 7 bases, leaving 8 bases between them. CDR3 residues: CASSVEGQPQHF. CDR3 coding DNA: TGTGCCAGCAGTGTCGAGGGACAGCCCCAGCATTTT.

A note on this clone: The identical CDR3 is also encoded by other nucleotide sequences in the sample. The CDR3 sequence is CASSQGLQETQYF. Here the CDR3 DNA reads TGTGCCAGCAGCCAGGGGTTGCAAGAGACCCAGTACTTC. The gene calls are TRBV2 and TRBJ2-5, with a tentative D call TRBD1 (6 bases). Trimming removed 6 bases at V and 2 bases at J, with 10 bases between. Germline lookup yields CDR1 SNHLY and CDR2 FYNNEI. The CDR3 length is 13 residues. Full variable domain (remainder filled in from reference TRBV2 and TRBJ2-5): EPEVTQTPSHQVTQMGQEVILRCVPISNHLYFYWYRQILGQKVEFLVSFYNNEISEKSEIFDDQFSVERPDGSNFTLKIRSTKLEDSAMYFCASSQGLQETQYFGPGTRLLVL.

This chain uses TRBV7-7 with TRBJ2-2; D not resolved. V gave up 1 base and J gave up 6 bases, with 6 bases separating them. Per the germline V gene, CDR1 is SSHAT and CDR2 is FNYEAQ (reference sequence). The CDR3 contains 13 residues. CDR3 sequence reads: CASSLGSAGELFF. CDR3 nucleotide sequence: TGTGCCAGCAGCTTAGGATCGGCCGGGGAGCTGTTTTTT.

The chain joins TRBV5-6 to TRBJ2-5; D unclear. Trimming cost V 1 base and J 1 base, with 5 bases left between them. This CDR3 is built from 13 residues. Germline CDR1 SGHDT, CDR2 YYEEEE. CDR3 region: CASSLLPQETQYF. CDR3 DNA: TGTGCCAGCAGCTTGCTCCCCCAAGAGACCCAGTACTTC.

V is TRBV7-3 and J is TRBJ1-5; TRBD1 matches at 9 bases. The V and J ends lost 6 bases and 0 bases, in that order; junction bases with no gene match: 12. Germline V lookup: CDR1 SGHTA, CDR2 FQGTGA. CDR3 size: 18 residues. The CDR3 region has the DNA TGTGCCAGCAGACCGCAGACAGGGGGACCTTATAGCAATCAGCCCCAGCATTTT. As protein: CASRPQTGGPYSNQPQHF.

V gene TRBV6-5 combines with J gene TRBJ1-6; D remains unclear. From germline, CDR1 is MNHEY and CDR2 SVGAGI. V was trimmed by 8 bases and J by 7 bases, leaving 15 bases between them. The CDR3 consists of 14 residues. The CDR3 loop reads CASARVEQNSPLHF. The CDR3 nucleotides are TGTGCCAGCGCGAGAGTGGAACAGAATTCACCCCTCCACTTT.

The chain carries TRBV5-1 and TRBJ2-5; no clear D gene. The germline gives CDR1 SGHRS, CDR2 YFSETQ. The CDR3 is 13 residues long. V was clipped by 7 bases and J by 1 base, with 11 bases between them. The CDR3 protein is CASFGQVQETQYF. In DNA, the CDR3 is TGCGCCAGCTTTGGGCAGGTCCAAGAGACCCAGTACTTC. The entire variable domain, with the rest obtained from reference TRBV5-1 and TRBJ2-5, is as follows: KAGVTQTPRYLIKTRGQQVTLSCSPISGHRSVSWYQQTPGQGLQFLFEYFSETQRNKGNFPGRFSGRQFSNSRSEMNVSTLELGDSALYLCASFGQVQETQYFGPGTRLLVL.

The chain recombines TRBV7-2 with TRBJ2-5; D remains unclear. Between the trimmed V and J ends, which lost 1 base and 5 bases, there was a span of 11 bases. The CDR3 sequence is 14 residues long. Germline loops: CDR1 SGHTA, CDR2 FQGNSA. CDR3 DNA: TGTGCCAGCAGCTTAGAGTTGCTCAGGGAGACCCAGTACTTC. Translation gives CASSLELLRETQYF.

The chain recombines TRBV25-1 with TRBJ2-7; D gene uncertain. The CDR3 is 15 residues long. V dropped 4 bases and J dropped 2 bases, with 15 bases sitting between them. CDR1 and CDR2 from the germline V gene are MGHDK and SYGVNS. As DNA, the CDR3 is TGTGCCAGCAGTGCCCTCCTGGCCAGCACCTACGAGCAGTACTTC. This sequence encodes CASSALLASTYEQYF.

As for this clone: A read error may account for a junction end that differs from germline. The gene calls are TRBV28 and TRBJ1-1; a possible D gene is TRBD1 (5 bases). CDR3 length: 13 residues. Germline V gives CDR1 MDHEN, CDR2 SYDVKM. The CDR3 is CATSSGAIPEAFF. The CDR3 DNA follows: TGTGCCACCAGTTCTGGGGCCATCCCTGAAGCTTTCTTT. Supplemented by reference TRBV28 and TRBJ1-1, the full variable domain reads DVKVTQSSRYLVKRTGEKVFLECVQDMDHENMFWYRQDPGLGLRLIYFSYDVKMKEKGDIPEGYSVSREKKERFSLILESASTNQTSMYLCATSSGAIPEAFFGQGTRLTVV.

The rearrangement links TRBV7-2 to TRBJ2-7, with no clear D. The CDR3 sequence is 12 residues long. The V gene lost 5 bases and the J gene lost 4 bases, with 9 bases spanning the gap. Germline V gene sequence: CDR1 SGHTA, CDR2 FQGNSA. The CDR3 DNA reads TGTGCCAGCAGCCCAGCGTCTTACGAGCAGTACTTC. This translates into CASSPASYEQYF.

The CDR3 reads CASSFSVPWAGTSGRRELFF. The CDR3 DNA sequence: TGTGCCAGCAGTTTTTCGGTCCCCTGGGCGGGGACTAGCGGGAGACGGGAGCTGTTTTTT. V usage is TRBV27 and J usage is TRBJ2-2, with 14 bases that match TRBD2. Trimming took 3 bases from V and 9 from J; bases not matched to a gene: 18. The CDR3 has 20 residues. Germline V gene sequence: CDR1 MNHEY, CDR2 SMNVEV (reference sequence).

V and J are TRBV4-3 and TRBJ2-3, with 10 positions matching TRBD2. V lost 3 bases to trimming and J lost 4 bases; unmatched junction nucleotides: 7. The CDR3 sequence is 16 residues long. Per the germline V gene, CDR1 is LGHNA and CDR2 is YSLEER. CDR3 amino acids: CASSHRAGGPSDTQYF. The CDR3 region has the DNA TGCGCCAGCAGCCACCGAGCGGGAGGGCCGTCAGATACGCAGTATTTT.

This clone was seen just once. The rearrangement links TRBV20-1 to TRBJ2-5; maybe TRBD2 (5 bases). Trimming shortened V by 5 bases and J by 4 bases, and 8 bases separated the two germline ends. The CDR3 totals 11 residues. Per germline, CDR1 DFQATT and CDR2 SNEGSKA (reference sequence). Here the CDR3 reads CSAWTRETQYF. The CDR3, as DNA: TGCAGTGCTTGGACTCGAGAGACCCAGTACTTC.

The chain links TRBV7-8 to TRBJ2-1; 11 bases map to TRBD2. The CDR3 runs to 20 residues. CDR1 and CDR2 from the germline V gene are SGHVS and FQNEAQ. V was clipped by 5 bases and J by 0 bases; unmatched bases: 15. CDR3 sequence reads: CASSATSGSLRRSSYNEQFF. CDR3 DNA: TGTGCCAGCAGCGCAACTAGCGGGAGTCTCCGTAGGAGCTCCTACAATGAGCAGTTCTTC. Drawing the rest from reference TRBV7-8 and TRBJ2-1, the complete variable domain is GAGVSQSPRYKVAKRGQDVALRCDPISGHVSLFWYQQALGQGPEFLTYFQNEAQLDKSGLPSDRFFAERPEGSVSTLKIQRTQQEDSAVYLCASSATSGSLRRSSYNEQFFGPGTRLTVL.

This chain links TRBV5-4 with TRBJ2-5; D unclear. Trimming removed 4 bases from V and 3 bases from J, with 16 bases in between. Germline-derived CDR1 and CDR2 are SGHNT and YYREEE (reference sequence). The CDR3 is made up of 15 amino acids. The CDR3 sequence is CASSPSAERKETQYF. The CDR3, as DNA: TGTGCCAGCAGCCCGTCGGCGGAGAGAAAAGAGACCCAGTACTTC.

The chain is built from TRBV5-1 and TRBJ2-3; D gene unclear. Trimming took 0 bases from V and 3 from J, leaving 5 bases between them. Germline CDR1 and CDR2: SGHRS and YFSETQ. This CDR3 is 13 amino acids long. The CDR3 DNA reads as TGCGCCAGCAGCTTGGTGTTTACAGATACGCAGTATTTT. The encoded protein is CASSLVFTDTQYF.

The rearrangement uses TRBV2 and TRBJ2-5, with 8 bases identical to TRBD2. This CDR3 region has 12 residues. With 6 bases clipped from V and 4 bases from J, the junction kept 1 base outside the gene matches. Germline assignment: CDR1 SNHLY and CDR2 FYNNEI. CDR3: CASRLAGETQYF. Here the CDR3 DNA reads TGTGCCAGCAGGCTAGCGGGAGAGACCCAGTACTTC.

The CDR3 reads CASQTGGADYGYTF. CDR3 in DNA: TGTGCCAGCCAAACAGGGGGCGCAGACTATGGCTACACCTTC. This chain joins TRBV28 and TRBJ1-2; the match to TRBD1 covers 9 bases. Germline V gene sequence: CDR1 MDHEN, CDR2 SYDVKM. With 8 bases clipped from V and 3 bases from J, the junction kept 7 bases outside the gene matches. There are 14 residues in the CDR3.

This clone was observed a single time. This sequence joins TRBV18 and TRBJ2-1; TRBD2 agrees at 9 bases. The CDR3 loop spans 15 amino acids. With 6 bases clipped from V and 6 bases from J, the junction kept 9 bases outside the gene matches. Germline assignment: CDR1 KGHSH and CDR2 LQKENI. The CDR3 nucleotides are TGTGCCAGCTCCCGCATGGGACTAGCTTTCAATGAGCAGTTCTTC. Translated: CASSRMGLAFNEQFF.

The chain is built from TRBV7-2 and TRBJ2-1; the match to TRBD2 covers 9 bases. CDR3 size: 14 residues. J gave up 6 bases and V 3 bases, and 3 bases lay outside the gene matches. Germline CDR1 SGHTA, CDR2 FQGNSA. The CDR3 DNA reads TGTGCCAGCAGCTTCAGCGGGAGGCGCAATGAGCAGTTCTTC. Residues: CASSFSGRRNEQFF.

The CDR3 spells CASGGGGTPVLGQFF. The CDR3, as DNA: TGTGCCAGCGGCGGCGGTGGGACCCCAGTGTTAGGGCAGTTCTTC. V usage is TRBV2 and J usage is TRBJ2-1; D possibly uses TRBD1 or TRBD2 (5 bases each). The V end was cut by 8 bases, the J end by 12 bases, with 26 bases between. The V gene's germline CDR1 is SNHLY and CDR2 FYNNEI. The CDR3 is 15 residues long.

V gene TRBV28 combines with J gene TRBJ2-7; 10 nucleotides line up with TRBD1. With V trimmed by 6 bases and J by 7 bases, 21 bases remained unmatched. The CDR3 totals 18 residues. Per the germline V gene, CDR1 is MDHEN and CDR2 is SYDVKM. CDR3 amino acids: CASSSQGGTGAPPGEQYF. In DNA, the CDR3 is TGTGCCAGCAGCTCCCAGGGGGGGACAGGGGCTCCTCCGGGGGAGCAGTACTTC.

The chain uses TRBV6-5 and TRBJ2-3, with D unresolved. The germline gives CDR1 MNHEY, CDR2 SVGAGI. This CDR3 has 11 amino acids. Trimming stripped 4 bases from V and 7 bases from J, with 6 bases between. CDR3 region: CASSSRNTQYF. The CDR3 DNA reads as TGTGCCAGCAGTTCTAGGAATACGCAGTATTTT.

A single count supports this clone. The J gene is TRBJ2-1, the V gene TRBV18, with D perhaps matching TRBD2 (6 bases). Germline V gives CDR1 KGHSH, CDR2 LQKENI. Deletions cut 1 base from V and 0 bases from J, with 16 bases between. This CDR3 region has 18 residues. The CDR3 DNA sequence: TGTGCCAGCTCACCACTGACCCGGGACGGGGGCTCCTACAATGAGCAGTTCTTC. Translated: CASSPLTRDGGSYNEQFF.

This clone showed up just once. The CDR3 DNA reads TGTGCCAGCAGTTCAGGACAGGGGAGGTACGAGCAGTACTTC. As protein: CASSSGQGRYEQYF. The V call is TRBV6-6, the J call TRBJ2-7, with 9 bases matching TRBD1. The J segment lost 4 bases and the V segment lost 4 bases, leaving 5 bases of the junction unmatched. The germline CDR1 and CDR2 sequences are MNHNY and SVGAGI (reference sequence). This CDR3 spans 14 amino acids.

Turning to this clone: Other DNA variants within this sample encode the same CDR3. This rearrangement joins TRBV5-5 to TRBJ1-3; 7 nucleotides agree with TRBD1. CDR3 size: 15 residues. Per germline, CDR1 SGHKS and CDR2 YYEKEE (reference sequence). Germline trimming cut 5 bases from V and 0 bases from J; bases unmatched to any gene: 5. The CDR3 sequence: CASSRGDSSGNTIYF. CDR3 nucleotide sequence: TGTGCCAGCAGTAGGGGGGACAGCTCTGGAAACACCATATATTTT.

The J gene is TRBJ2-1, the V gene TRBV11-2; the match to TRBD2 covers 9 bases. The CDR3 has 17 residues. Germline loops: CDR1 SGHAT, CDR2 FQNNGV. Trimming removed 1 base from V and 0 bases from J; junction bases left unmatched: 4. CDR3 DNA: TGTGCCAGCAGCTTAGCCAGCGGGAGGAACTCCTACAATGAGCAGTTCTTC. It is translated as CASSLASGRNSYNEQFF.

The rearrangement links TRBV29-1 to TRBJ1-1; TRBD1 aligns across 7 bases. V was clipped by 7 bases and J by 1 base; unmatched bases: 9. The germline V gene encodes CDR1 SQVTM and CDR2 ANQGSEA. This CDR3 contains 14 residues. CDR3 loop: CSALPGGQNTEAFF. The CDR3, as DNA: TGCAGCGCATTGCCAGGGGGGCAGAACACTGAAGCTTTCTTT.